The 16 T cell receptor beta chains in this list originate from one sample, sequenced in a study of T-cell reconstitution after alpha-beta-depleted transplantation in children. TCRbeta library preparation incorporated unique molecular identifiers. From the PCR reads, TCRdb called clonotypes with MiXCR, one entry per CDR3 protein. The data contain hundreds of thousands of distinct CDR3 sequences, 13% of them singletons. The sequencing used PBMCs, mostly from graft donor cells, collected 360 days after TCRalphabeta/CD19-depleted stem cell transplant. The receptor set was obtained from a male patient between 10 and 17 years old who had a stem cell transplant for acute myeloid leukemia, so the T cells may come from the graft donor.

The CDR3 nucleotides are TGTGCCAGCAGCTTGACTAGCAGCGTCCACGAGCAGTACTTC. Translating it yields CASSLTSSVHEQYF. The chain has TRBV7-8 and TRBJ2-7; 7 nucleotides line up with TRBD2. The germline V gene has CDR1 SGHVS and CDR2 FQNEAQ. This CDR3 contains 14 residues. Trimming at V came to 3 bases and at J to 5 bases, leaving 7 bases not matched to a gene.

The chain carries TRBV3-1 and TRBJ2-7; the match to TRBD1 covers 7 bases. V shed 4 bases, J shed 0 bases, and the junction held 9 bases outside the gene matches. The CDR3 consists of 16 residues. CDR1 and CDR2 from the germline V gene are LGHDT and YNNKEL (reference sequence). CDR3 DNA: TGTGCCAGCAGCCTTCCCAGAGGGGGCTACTCCTACGAGCAGTACTTC. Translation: CASSLPRGGYSYEQYF.

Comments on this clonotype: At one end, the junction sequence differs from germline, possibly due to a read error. In DNA form, the CDR3 reads TGTGCCAGCAGGTCTAGCGCCTACGGGCAGTACTTC. Its protein product is CASRSSAYGQYF. J is TRBJ2-7 and V is TRBV12-3 or TRBV12-4; weak D call: TRBD2 (6 bases). This CDR3 contains 12 residues.

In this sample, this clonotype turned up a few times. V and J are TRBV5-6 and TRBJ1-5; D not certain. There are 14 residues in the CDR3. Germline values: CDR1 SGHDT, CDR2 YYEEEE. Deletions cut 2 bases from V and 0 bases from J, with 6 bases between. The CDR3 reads CASSFATSNQPQHF. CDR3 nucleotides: TGTGCCAGCAGCTTCGCCACTAGCAATCAGCCCCAGCATTTT. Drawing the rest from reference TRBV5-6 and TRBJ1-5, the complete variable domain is DAGVTQSPTHLIKTRGQQVTLRCSPKSGHDTVSWYQQALGQGPQFIFQYYEEEERQRGNFPDRFSGHQFPNYSSELNVNALLLGDSALYLCASSFATSNQPQHFGDGTRLSIL.

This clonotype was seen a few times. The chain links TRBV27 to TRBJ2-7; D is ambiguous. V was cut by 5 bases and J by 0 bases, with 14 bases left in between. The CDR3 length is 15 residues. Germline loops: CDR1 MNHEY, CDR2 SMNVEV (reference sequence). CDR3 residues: CASSPRTSSSYEQYF. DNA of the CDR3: TGTGCCAGCAGTCCGCGAACCTCAAGCTCCTACGAGCAGTACTTC.

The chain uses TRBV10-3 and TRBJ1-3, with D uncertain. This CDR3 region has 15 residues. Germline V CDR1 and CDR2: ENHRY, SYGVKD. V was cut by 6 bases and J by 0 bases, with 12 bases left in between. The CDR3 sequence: CAISRAGNSGNTIYF. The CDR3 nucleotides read TGTGCCATCAGCCGCGCGGGGAACTCTGGAAACACCATATATTTT.

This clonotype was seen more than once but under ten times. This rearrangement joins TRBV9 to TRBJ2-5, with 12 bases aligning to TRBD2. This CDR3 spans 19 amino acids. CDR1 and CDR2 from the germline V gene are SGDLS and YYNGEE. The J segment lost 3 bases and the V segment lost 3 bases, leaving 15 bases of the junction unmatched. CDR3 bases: TGTGCCAGCAGCGCTAGCGGGAGGGCCCCCTGGATTGCAGAAGAGACCCAGTACTTC. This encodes CASSASGRAPWIAEETQYF.

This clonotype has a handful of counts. CDR3 region: CASSFDLLEGAEQFF. CDR3 bases: TGTGCCAGCAGCTTCGACTTGCTCGAGGGTGCTGAGCAGTTCTTC. The chain employs TRBV11-1 and TRBJ2-1, with TRBD2 as a possible D gene (5 bases). The CDR3 runs 15 residues. Germline lookup yields CDR1 SGHAT and CDR2 FQDESV (reference sequence). Trimming shortened V by 3 bases and J by 9 bases, and 18 bases separated the two germline ends.

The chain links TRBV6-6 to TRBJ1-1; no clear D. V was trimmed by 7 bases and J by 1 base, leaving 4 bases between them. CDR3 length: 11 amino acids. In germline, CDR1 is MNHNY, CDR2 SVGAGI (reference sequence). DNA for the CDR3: TGTGCCAGCAAAGAGAACACTGAAGCTTTCTTT. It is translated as CASKENTEAFF.

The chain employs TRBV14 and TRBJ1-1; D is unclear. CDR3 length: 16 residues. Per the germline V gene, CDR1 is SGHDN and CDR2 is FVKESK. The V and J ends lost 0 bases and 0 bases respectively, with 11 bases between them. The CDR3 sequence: CASSQDLPGVNTEAFF. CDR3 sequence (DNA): TGTGCCAGCAGCCAAGATCTACCAGGCGTGAACACTGAAGCTTTCTTT.

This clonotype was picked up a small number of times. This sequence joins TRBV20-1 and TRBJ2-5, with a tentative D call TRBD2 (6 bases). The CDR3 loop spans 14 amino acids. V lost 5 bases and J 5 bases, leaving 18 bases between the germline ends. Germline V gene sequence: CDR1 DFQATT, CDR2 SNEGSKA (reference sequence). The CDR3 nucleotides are TGCAGTGCTCCCCCTTCTCAGCGGGCGGAGACCCAGTACTTC. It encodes CSAPPSQRAETQYF.

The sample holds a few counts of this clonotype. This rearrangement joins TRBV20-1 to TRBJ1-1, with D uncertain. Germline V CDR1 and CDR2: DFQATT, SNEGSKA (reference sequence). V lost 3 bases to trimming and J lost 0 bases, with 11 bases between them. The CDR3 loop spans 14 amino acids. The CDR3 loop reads CSARLPVLNTEAFF. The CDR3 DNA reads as TGCAGTGCTAGGCTCCCGGTCCTGAACACTGAAGCTTTCTTT.

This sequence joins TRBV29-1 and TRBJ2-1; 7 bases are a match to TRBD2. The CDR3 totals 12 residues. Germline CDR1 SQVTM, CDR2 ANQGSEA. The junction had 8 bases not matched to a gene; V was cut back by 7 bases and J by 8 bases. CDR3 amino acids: CSALAGPHEQFF. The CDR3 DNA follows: TGCAGCGCCTTAGCGGGCCCTCATGAGCAGTTCTTC.

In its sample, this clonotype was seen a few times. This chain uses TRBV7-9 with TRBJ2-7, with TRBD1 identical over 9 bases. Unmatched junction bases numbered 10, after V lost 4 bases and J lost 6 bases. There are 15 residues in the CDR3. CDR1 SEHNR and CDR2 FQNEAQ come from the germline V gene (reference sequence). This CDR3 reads CASSSLQGAGREQYF. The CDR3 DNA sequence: TGTGCCAGCAGCTCGTTACAGGGGGCTGGGCGCGAGCAGTACTTC.

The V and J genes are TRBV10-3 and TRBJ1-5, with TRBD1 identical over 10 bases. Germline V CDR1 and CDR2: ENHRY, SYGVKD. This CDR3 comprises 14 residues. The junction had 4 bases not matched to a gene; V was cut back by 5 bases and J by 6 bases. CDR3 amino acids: CAISRDRGGQPQHF. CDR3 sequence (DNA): TGTGCCATCAGTAGGGACAGGGGAGGTCAGCCCCAGCATTTT.

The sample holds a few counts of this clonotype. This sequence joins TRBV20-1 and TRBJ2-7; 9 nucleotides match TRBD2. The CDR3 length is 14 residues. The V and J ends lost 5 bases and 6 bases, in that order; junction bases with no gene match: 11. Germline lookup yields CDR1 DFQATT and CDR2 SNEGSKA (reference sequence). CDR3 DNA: TGCAGTGCTTTAGCGGGAGTGGCTTGGAGCGAGCAGTACTTC. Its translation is CSALAGVAWSEQYF.